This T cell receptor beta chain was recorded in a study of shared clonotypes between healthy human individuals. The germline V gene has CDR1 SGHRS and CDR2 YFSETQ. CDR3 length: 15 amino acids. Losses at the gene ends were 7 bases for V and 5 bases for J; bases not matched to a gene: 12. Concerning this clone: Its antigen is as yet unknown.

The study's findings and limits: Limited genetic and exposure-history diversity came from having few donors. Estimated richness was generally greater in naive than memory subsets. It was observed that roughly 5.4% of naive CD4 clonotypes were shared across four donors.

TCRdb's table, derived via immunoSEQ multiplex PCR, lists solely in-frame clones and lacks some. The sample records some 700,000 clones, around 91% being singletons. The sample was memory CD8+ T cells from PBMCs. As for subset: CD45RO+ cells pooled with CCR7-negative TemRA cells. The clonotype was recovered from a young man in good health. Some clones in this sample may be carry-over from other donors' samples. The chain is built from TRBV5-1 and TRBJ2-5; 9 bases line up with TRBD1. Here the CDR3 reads CASRPGQGPGETQYF. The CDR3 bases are TGCGCCAGCCGTCCGGGACAGGGACCTGGTGAGACCCAGTACTTC.